The next 27 T cell receptor beta chains were all read from a single sample in a study of blood T cell repertoires in COVID-19. TCRdb keeps only in-frame clones here, not all; method: immunoSEQ multiplex PCR. The table shows about 220,000 clones, with about four fifths occurring only once. Sequenced input: PBMCs or T cells enriched from blood (not recorded which). The source of these receptors is a middle-aged woman who had been exposed to COVID-19.

This sequence joins TRBV5-4 and TRBJ2-1; the match to TRBD2 covers 10 bases. The CDR3 runs to 14 residues. Trimming took 4 bases from V and 5 from J; bases not matched to a gene: 3. Germline V lookup: CDR1 SGHNT, CDR2 YYREEE (reference sequence). In nucleotides, the CDR3 is TGTGCCAGCAGCCCGGGACTAGCGAACAATGAGCAGTTCTTC. Protein sequence: CASSPGLANNEQFF.

The chain recombines TRBV28 with TRBJ2-7; D remains ambiguous. The CDR3 sequence is 12 residues long. The V gene's germline CDR1 is MDHEN and CDR2 SYDVKM. Deletions cut 4 bases from V and 0 bases from J, with 4 bases between. In DNA form, the CDR3 reads TGTGCCAGCAGTTCGAGCTCCTACGAGCAGTACTTC. Translating gives CASSSSSYEQYF.

The chain has TRBV19 and TRBJ1-2, with unresolved D. The CDR3 spans 11 residues. The V end lost 11 bases, the J end lost 5 bases, and 12 bases lay between the germline ends. CDR1 is LNHDA, CDR2 SQIVND, per germline (reference sequence). CDR3 sequence: CAVQSGYGYTF. For the CDR3, the DNA is TGTGCCGTCCAGTCAGGTTATGGCTACACCTTC.

This chain uses TRBV3-1 (or the pseudogene TRBV3-2) with TRBJ2-7, with D possibly matching TRBD2 (7 bases). Deletions cut 4 bases from V and 2 bases from J, with 15 bases between. This CDR3 spans 15 amino acids. Looked up from germline, CDR1 is LGHDT and CDR2 is YNNKEL (reference sequence). Here the CDR3 DNA reads TGTGCCAGCAGCCCCTACGGGGGGCTCACCTACGAGCAGTACTTC. This sequence encodes CASSPYGGLTYEQYF.

V gene TRBV29-1 combines with J gene TRBJ1-1; 8 positions match TRBD1. This CDR3 spans 11 amino acids. Germline loops: CDR1 SQVTM, CDR2 ANQGSEA. Trimming removed 4 bases from V and 11 bases from J; junction bases left unmatched: 6. CDR3 nucleotides: TGCAGCGTTGGACAGGGGATGAGTGCTTTCTTT. Encoded protein: CSVGQGMSAFF.

The V gene is TRBV2, the J gene TRBJ1-3; 11 bases map to TRBD1. V lost 11 bases to trimming and J lost 7 bases; unmatched junction nucleotides: 22. Germline V gene data show CDR1 as SNHLY and CDR2 as FYNNEI. This CDR3 contains 18 residues. The CDR3 sequence: CAFFDWDRGAPLRNTIYF. CDR3 DNA sequence: TGTGCCTTCTTCGACTGGGACAGGGGGGCCCCTCTTCGTAACACCATATATTTT.

The chain employs TRBV11-2 and TRBJ2-2; 8 bases agree with TRBD1. The trim removed 5 bases at V and 1 base at J, leaving 3 bases unmatched. This CDR3 has 15 residues. The germline V gene encodes CDR1 SGHAT and CDR2 FQNNGV. The CDR3 DNA sequence: TGTGCCAGCAGCGTGGACAGGGTGAACACCGGGGAGCTGTTTTTT. It is translated as CASSVDRVNTGELFF. Drawing the rest from reference TRBV11-2 and TRBJ2-2, the complete variable domain is EAGVAQSPRYKIIEKRQSVAFWCNPISGHATLYWYQQILGQGPKLLIQFQNNGVVDDSQLPKDRFSAERLKGVDSTLKIQPAKLEDSAVYLCASSVDRVNTGELFFGEGSRLTVL.

The rearrangement joins TRBV7-6 to TRBJ2-1; 14 nucleotides line up with TRBD2. The CDR3 extends over 15 amino acids. The V segment lost 5 bases and the J segment 4 bases; nucleotides outside the gene matches: 1. Germline CDR1 is SGHVS and CDR2 is FNYEAQ. This CDR3 reads CASSRTSGGYNEQFF. CDR3 nucleotide sequence: TGTGCCAGCAGCCGGACTAGCGGGGGGTACAATGAGCAGTTCTTC.

The chain links TRBV11-2 to TRBJ2-7, with 12 bases fitting TRBD2. Trimming cost V 5 bases and J 2 bases; bases outside gene matches: 7. The CDR3 has 16 residues. Germline V gene data show CDR1 as SGHAT and CDR2 as FQNNGV. CDR3 nucleotide sequence: TGTGCCAGCAGCCCCCGGACTAGCGGGACCGCCTACGAGCAGTACTTC. As protein: CASSPRTSGTAYEQYF. The complete variable domain, with remaining parts taken from reference TRBV11-2 and TRBJ2-7, reads EAGVAQSPRYKIIEKRQSVAFWCNPISGHATLYWYQQILGQGPKLLIQFQNNGVVDDSQLPKDRFSAERLKGVDSTLKIQPAKLEDSAVYLCASSPRTSGTAYEQYFGPGTRLTVT.

This clone was seen only a few times. This sequence joins TRBV18 and TRBJ2-7; possibly TRBD2 for D (5 bases). Looked up from germline, CDR1 is KGHSH and CDR2 is LQKENI. Trimming shortened V by 5 bases and J by 5 bases, and 7 bases separated the two germline ends. This CDR3 spans 11 amino acids. As DNA, the CDR3 is TGTGCCAGCTCATACGGGGACGAGCAGTACTTC. Its protein product is CASSYGDEQYF.

This chain links TRBV3-1 (or the pseudogene TRBV3-2) with TRBJ1-1; D is possibly TRBD1 (5 bases). CDR1 and CDR2 (germline): LGHDT, YNNKEL (reference sequence). This CDR3 contains 18 residues. The V end was cut by 1 base, the J end by 7 bases, with 25 bases between. CDR3 sequence: CASSQVNPAMGQWVEAFF. The DNA of the CDR3 is TGTGCCAGCAGCCAAGTTAATCCAGCGATGGGGCAGTGGGTTGAAGCTTTCTTT.

This rearrangement joins TRBV3-1 (or the pseudogene TRBV3-2) to TRBJ1-1; 8 bases line up with TRBD1. Germline CDR1 LGHDT, CDR2 YNNKEL (reference sequence). The CDR3 contains 13 residues. J lost 6 bases, V lost 4 bases, and 4 bases had no gene match. CDR3 loop: CASSRQGSAEAFF. CDR3 nucleotide sequence: TGTGCCAGCAGCCGACAGGGGTCGGCTGAAGCTTTCTTT.

This clone was recorded a few times. The chain joins TRBV12-3 or TRBV12-4 to TRBJ1-2, with D possibly TRBD1 on 5 matching bases. The CDR3 consists of 13 residues. Trimming took 5 bases from V and 4 from J, leaving 11 bases between them. This chain's CDR3 is CASSPGGPYGYTF. Here the CDR3 DNA reads TGTGCCAGCAGTCCGGGGGGTCCCTATGGCTACACCTTC.

The chain is built from TRBV7-2 and TRBJ2-5; 10 positions match TRBD2. Unmatched junction bases numbered 6, after V lost 1 base and J lost 1 base. This CDR3 contains 17 residues. Germline CDR1 reads SGHTA; CDR2 reads FQGNSA. The CDR3 sequence: CASSLGPPSGGQETQYF. For the CDR3, the DNA is TGTGCCAGCAGCTTAGGCCCGCCTAGCGGGGGCCAAGAGACCCAGTACTTC. The full variable domain, its missing parts supplied by reference TRBV7-2 and TRBJ2-5, is GAGVSQSPSNKVTEKGKDVELRCDPISGHTALYWYRQSLGQGLEFLIYFQGNSAPDKSGLPSDRFSAERTGGSVSTLTIQRTQQEDSAVYLCASSLGPPSGGQETQYFGPGTRLLVL.

This clone was seen a few times. V is TRBV2 and J is TRBJ2-2; D may be TRBD2 (6 bases). Germline-derived CDR1 and CDR2 are SNHLY and FYNNEI. V was cut by 6 bases and J by 5 bases, with 13 bases left in between. CDR3 size: 14 residues. CDR3 DNA sequence: TGTGCCAGCAGCGTTGTGGCGGGAACCGGGGAGCTGTTTTTT. Protein: CASSVVAGTGELFF.

The gene calls are TRBV7-9 and TRBJ2-7, with 7 bases fitting TRBD2. CDR1 is SEHNR, CDR2 FQNEAQ, per germline (reference sequence). This CDR3 comprises 13 residues. V shed 5 bases, J shed 6 bases, and the junction held 7 bases outside the gene matches. CDR3 DNA sequence: TGTGCCAGCAGCCCACCGAGGGAGGGCGAGCAGTACTTC. As protein: CASSPPREGEQYF.

This rearrangement joins TRBV27 to TRBJ1-1; TRBD1 might be the D (6 bases). The CDR3 length is 15 residues. The V gene's germline CDR1 is MNHEY and CDR2 SMNVEV (reference sequence). The ends were cut back, 2 bases at V and 0 bases at J, with 10 bases in the middle. The CDR3 protein is CASSLGGRVNTEAFF. The CDR3, as DNA: TGTGCCAGCAGTTTAGGGGGCAGGGTGAACACTGAAGCTTTCTTT.

The CDR3 region has the DNA TGCGCCAGCAGCTTGGTTGGGGGGTACTCCACTGAAGCTTTCTTT. Protein: CASSLVGGYSTEAFF. The rearrangement links TRBV5-1 to TRBJ1-1; D is possibly TRBD1 (5 bases). The germline V gene has CDR1 SGHRS and CDR2 YFSETQ. Trimming stripped 0 bases from V and 4 bases from J, with 13 bases between. The CDR3 sequence is 15 residues long.

The V and J genes are TRBV6-5 and TRBJ2-5; the D gene is possibly TRBD2 (6 bases). CDR3 length equals 15 residues. Trimming left V 0 bases short and J 5 bases short, with 13 bases between. Germline loops: CDR1 MNHEY, CDR2 SVGAGI. CDR3 nucleotide sequence: TGTGCCAGCAGTTACTCTGGGGGGATTGGGGAGACCCAGTACTTC. This gives the protein CASSYSGGIGETQYF.

This sequence joins TRBV9 and TRBJ2-3, with 11 bases that match TRBD2. The CDR3 extends over 16 amino acids. The germline V gene encodes CDR1 SGDLS and CDR2 YYNGEE. The ends lost 4 bases at V and 1 base at J; junction bases unmatched: 5. CDR3 sequence: CASSSLAGGGTDTQYF. The CDR3 nucleotides read TGTGCCAGCAGCTCTTTAGCGGGGGGGGGCACAGATACGCAGTATTTT. The entire variable domain, with the rest obtained from reference TRBV9 and TRBJ2-3, is as follows: DSGVTQTPKHLITATGQRVTLRCSPRSGDLSVYWYQQSLDQGLQFLIQYYNGEERAKGNILERFSAQQFPDLHSELNLSSLELGDSALYFCASSSLAGGGTDTQYFGPGTRLTVL.

In this sample, this clone turned up a few times. The rearrangement links TRBV30 to TRBJ1-4, with TRBD1 matching over 7 bases. The germline V gene encodes CDR1 GTSNPN and CDR2 SVGIG (reference sequence). The length of the CDR3 is 15 residues. V lost 3 bases to trimming and J lost 0 bases; unmatched junction nucleotides: 4. Here the CDR3 DNA reads TGTGCCTGGAGCCAAGGACAGGCAACTAATGAAAAACTGTTTTTT. It is translated as CAWSQGQATNEKLFF.

The genes are TRBV5-6 and TRBJ2-1; the D gene is possibly TRBD2 (6 bases). Germline-derived CDR1 and CDR2 are SGHDT and YYEEEE. The CDR3 runs to 14 residues. The V and J ends lost 4 bases and 6 bases respectively, with 14 bases between them. CDR3 nucleotide sequence: TGTGCCAGCAGCCTGGAGGGGACTGTCAATGAGCAGTTCTTC. Its protein product is CASSLEGTVNEQFF.

The rearrangement uses TRBV20-1 and TRBJ2-7, with TRBD1 as a possible D gene (6 bases). This CDR3 spans 14 amino acids. The germline V gene encodes CDR1 DFQATT and CDR2 SNEGSKA (reference sequence). Trimming left V 3 bases short and J 0 bases short, with 12 bases between. The DNA of the CDR3 is TGCAGTGCTAGTCGCCGACAGGCCTCCTACGAGCAGTACTTC. Protein sequence: CSASRRQASYEQYF.

CDR3 sequence: CASSRNGGEKLFF. CDR3 bases: TGTGCCAGTAGTCGGAATGGCGGTGAAAAACTGTTTTTT. The gene calls are TRBV19 and TRBJ1-4, with D uncertain. Germline lookup yields CDR1 LNHDA and CDR2 SQIVND (reference sequence). The CDR3 runs 13 residues. With 5 bases removed from V and 7 bases from J, the gap between germline ends came to 11 bases. Combining the CDR3 with reference TRBV19 and TRBJ1-4 gives the whole variable domain DGGITQSPKYLFRKEGQNVTLSCEQNLNHDAMYWYRQDPGQGLRLIYYSQIVNDFQKGDIAEGYSVSREKKESFPLTVTSAQKNPTAFYLCASSRNGGEKLFFGSGTQLSVL.

The rearrangement joins TRBV5-5 to TRBJ1-3; D not certain. V lost 5 bases to trimming and J lost 1 base, with 13 bases between them. Germline CDR1 reads SGHKS; CDR2 reads YYEKEE (reference sequence). This CDR3 is built from 15 residues. CDR3 in DNA: TGTGCCAGCAGACCGGCAGCGGGGTCTGGAAACACCATATATTTT. Encoded protein: CASRPAAGSGNTIYF.

The chain couples TRBV21-1 to TRBJ2-3; TRBD2 is taken as the D call from the table, unchecked against the DNA. TRBV21-1 is a documented pseudogene. The CDR3 is made up of 15 amino acids. CDR3 coding DNA: TGTGCCAGCAGCAAACGCGGGGGAGATACAGATACGCAGTATTTT. It encodes CASSKRGGDTDTQYF.

This chain links TRBV5-8 with TRBJ1-1; D gene uncertain. Trimming left V 4 bases short and J 5 bases short, with 12 bases between. Germline CDR1 SGHTS, CDR2 YDEGEE. CDR3 length: 13 amino acids. This CDR3 reads CASSEYSQTEAFF. For the CDR3, the DNA is TGTGCCAGCAGCGAATACAGCCAGACTGAAGCTTTCTTT.